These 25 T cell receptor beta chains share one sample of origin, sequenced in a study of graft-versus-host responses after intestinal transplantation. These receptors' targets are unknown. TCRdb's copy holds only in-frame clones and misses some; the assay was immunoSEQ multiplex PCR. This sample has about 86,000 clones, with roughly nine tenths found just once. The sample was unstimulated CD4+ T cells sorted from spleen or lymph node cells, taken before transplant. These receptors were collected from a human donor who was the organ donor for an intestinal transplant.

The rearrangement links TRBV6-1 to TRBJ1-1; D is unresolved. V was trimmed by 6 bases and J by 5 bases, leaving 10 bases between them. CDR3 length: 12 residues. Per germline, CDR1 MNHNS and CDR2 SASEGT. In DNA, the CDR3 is TGTGCCAGCAGCCTCTCGGGTACTGAAGCTTTCTTT. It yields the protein CASSLSGTEAFF.

The CDR3 is CASSSGTGRHEKLFF. CDR3 bases: TGTGCCAGCAGCTCCGGGACAGGGCGACATGAAAAACTGTTTTTT. V usage is TRBV7-9 and J usage is TRBJ1-4; 9 bases are shared with TRBD1. The CDR3 length is 15 residues. CDR1 and CDR2 from the germline V gene are SEHNR and FQNEAQ (reference sequence). The junction had 6 bases not matched to a gene; V was cut back by 4 bases and J by 6 bases.

CDR3 DNA: TGTGCCAGCAGCCAGGGGCGTGGGGATACGCAGTATTTT. This gives the protein CASSQGRGDTQYF. The V call is TRBV11-3, the J call TRBJ2-3, with D perhaps matching TRBD1 (6 bases). The CDR3 spans 13 residues. V gave up 5 bases and J gave up 6 bases, with 12 bases separating them. Germline CDR1 reads SGHNT; CDR2 reads YENEEA.

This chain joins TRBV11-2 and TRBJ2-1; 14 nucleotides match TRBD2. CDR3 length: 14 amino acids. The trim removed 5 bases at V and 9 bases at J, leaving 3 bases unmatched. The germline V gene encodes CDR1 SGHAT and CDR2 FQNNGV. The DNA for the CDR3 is TGTGCCAGCAGCGCCGGGACTAGCGGGAGTGAGCAGTTCTTC. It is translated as CASSAGTSGSEQFF.

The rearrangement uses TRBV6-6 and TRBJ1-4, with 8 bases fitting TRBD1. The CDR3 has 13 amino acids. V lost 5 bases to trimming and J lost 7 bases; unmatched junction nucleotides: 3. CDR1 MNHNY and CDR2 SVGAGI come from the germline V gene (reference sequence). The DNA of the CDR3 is TGTGCCAGCAGTACAGGGGGGGTTGAAAAACTGTTTTTT. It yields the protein CASSTGGVEKLFF.

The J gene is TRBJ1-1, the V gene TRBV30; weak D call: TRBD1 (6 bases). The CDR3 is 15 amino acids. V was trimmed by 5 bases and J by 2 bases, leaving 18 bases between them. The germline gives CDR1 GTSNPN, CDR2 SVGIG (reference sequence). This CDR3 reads CAWSGRGALNTEAFF. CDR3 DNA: TGTGCCTGGTCAGGACGGGGGGCACTAAACACTGAAGCTTTCTTT.

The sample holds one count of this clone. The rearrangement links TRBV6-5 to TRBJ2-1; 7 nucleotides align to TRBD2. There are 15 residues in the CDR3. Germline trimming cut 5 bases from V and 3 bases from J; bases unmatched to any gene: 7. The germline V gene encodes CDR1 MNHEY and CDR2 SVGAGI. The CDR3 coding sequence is TGTGCCAGCAGTCGCAGCGGGACCAACTACAATGAGCAGTTCTTC. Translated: CASSRSGTNYNEQFF.

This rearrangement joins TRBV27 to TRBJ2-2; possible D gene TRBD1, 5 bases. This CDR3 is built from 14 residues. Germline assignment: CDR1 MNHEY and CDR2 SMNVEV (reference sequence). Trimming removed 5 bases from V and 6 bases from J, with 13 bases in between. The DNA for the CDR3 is TGTGCCAGCAGTGACCGAAGGGGTGCCGGGGAGCTGTTTTTT. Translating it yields CASSDRRGAGELFF.

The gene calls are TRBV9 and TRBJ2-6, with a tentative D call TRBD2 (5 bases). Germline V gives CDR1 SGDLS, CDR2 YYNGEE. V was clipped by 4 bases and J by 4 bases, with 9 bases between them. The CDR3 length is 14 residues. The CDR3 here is CASSPSGGANVLTF. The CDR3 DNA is TGTGCCAGCAGCCCTTCGGGAGGGGCCAACGTCCTGACTTTC.

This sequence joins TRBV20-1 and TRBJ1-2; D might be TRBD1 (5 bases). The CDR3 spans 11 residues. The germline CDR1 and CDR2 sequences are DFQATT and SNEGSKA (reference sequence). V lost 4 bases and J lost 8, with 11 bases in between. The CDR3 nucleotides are TGCAGTGCTATGTGGGGGGACGGCTACACCTTC. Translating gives CSAMWGDGYTF.

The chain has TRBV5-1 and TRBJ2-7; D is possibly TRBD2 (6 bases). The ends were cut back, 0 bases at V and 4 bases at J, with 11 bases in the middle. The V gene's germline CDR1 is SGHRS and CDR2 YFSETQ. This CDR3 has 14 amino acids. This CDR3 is CASSLESGTYEQYF. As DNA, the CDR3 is TGCGCCAGCAGCTTGGAATCGGGGACTTACGAGCAGTACTTC.

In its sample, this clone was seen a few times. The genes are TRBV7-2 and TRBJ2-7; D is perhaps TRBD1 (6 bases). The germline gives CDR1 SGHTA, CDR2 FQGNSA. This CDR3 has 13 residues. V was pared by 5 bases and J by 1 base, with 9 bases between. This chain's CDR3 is CASSRDKSYEQYF. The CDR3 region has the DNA TGTGCCAGCAGCCGGGACAAATCCTACGAGCAGTACTTC.

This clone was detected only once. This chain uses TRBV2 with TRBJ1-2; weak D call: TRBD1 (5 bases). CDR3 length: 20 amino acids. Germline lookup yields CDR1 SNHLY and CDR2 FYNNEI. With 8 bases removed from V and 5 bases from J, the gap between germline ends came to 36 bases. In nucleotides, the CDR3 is TGTGCCAGCCGATCCTCGGTAATAACAGGATATGGTGCCGATTCTTATGGCTACACCTTC. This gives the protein CASRSSVITGYGADSYGYTF. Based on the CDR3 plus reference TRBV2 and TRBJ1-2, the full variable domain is EPEVTQTPSHQVTQMGQEVILRCVPISNHLYFYWYRQILGQKVEFLVSFYNNEISEKSEIFDDQFSVERPDGSNFTLKIRSTKLEDSAMYFCASRSSVITGYGADSYGYTFGSGTRLTVV.

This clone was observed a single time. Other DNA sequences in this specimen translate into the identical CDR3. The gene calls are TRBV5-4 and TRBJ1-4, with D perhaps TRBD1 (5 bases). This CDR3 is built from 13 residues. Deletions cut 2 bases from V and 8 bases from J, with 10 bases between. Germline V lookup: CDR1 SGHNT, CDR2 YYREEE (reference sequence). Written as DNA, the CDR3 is TGTGCCAGCAGCTTCCAGGGTAACGAAAAACTGTTTTTT. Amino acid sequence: CASSFQGNEKLFF.

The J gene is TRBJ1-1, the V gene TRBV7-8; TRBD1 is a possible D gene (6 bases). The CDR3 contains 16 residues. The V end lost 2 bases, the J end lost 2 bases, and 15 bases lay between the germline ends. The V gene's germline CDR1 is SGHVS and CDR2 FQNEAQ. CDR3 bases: TGTGCCAGCAGCTTACAAAGGGGGAGGGTAAACACTGAAGCTTTCTTT. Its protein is CASSLQRGRVNTEAFF.

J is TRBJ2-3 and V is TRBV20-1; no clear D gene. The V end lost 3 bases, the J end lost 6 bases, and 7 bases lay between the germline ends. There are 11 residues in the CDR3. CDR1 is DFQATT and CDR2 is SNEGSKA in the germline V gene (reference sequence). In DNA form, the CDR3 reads TGCAGTGCTAGGTCTCCGGATACGCAGTATTTT. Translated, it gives CSARSPDTQYF.

The CDR3 DNA reads TGTGCCACCAGCAGACCCAACCGGGACACCGGCCAAAAACTGTTTTTT. This codes for CATSRPNRDTGQKLFF. The rearrangement joins TRBV15 to TRBJ1-4; perhaps TRBD1 as D (6 bases). The CDR3 loop spans 16 amino acids. Germline loops: CDR1 LNHNV, CDR2 YYDKDF (reference sequence). Deletions cut 2 bases from V and 9 bases from J, with 19 bases between. Drawing the rest from reference TRBV15 and TRBJ1-4, the complete variable domain is DAMVIQNPRYQVTQFGKPVTLSCSQTLNHNVMYWYQQKSSQAPKLLFHYYDKDFNNEADTPDNFQSRRPNTSFCFLDIRSPGLGDTAMYLCATSRPNRDTGQKLFFGSGTQLSVL.

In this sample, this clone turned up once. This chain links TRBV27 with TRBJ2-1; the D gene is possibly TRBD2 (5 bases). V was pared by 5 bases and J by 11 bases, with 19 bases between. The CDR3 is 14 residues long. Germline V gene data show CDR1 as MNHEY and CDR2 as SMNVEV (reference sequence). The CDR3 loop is CASSATGSILKQFF. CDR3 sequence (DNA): TGTGCCAGCAGTGCCACGGGGTCGATCTTAAAGCAGTTCTTC.

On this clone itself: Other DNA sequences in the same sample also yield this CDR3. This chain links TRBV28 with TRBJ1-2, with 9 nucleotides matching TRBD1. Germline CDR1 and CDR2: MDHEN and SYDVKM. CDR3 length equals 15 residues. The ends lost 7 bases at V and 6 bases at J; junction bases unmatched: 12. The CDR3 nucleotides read TGTGCCAGCACTCCTGCATGGACAGGGGTGCATGGCTACACCTTC. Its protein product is CASTPAWTGVHGYTF.

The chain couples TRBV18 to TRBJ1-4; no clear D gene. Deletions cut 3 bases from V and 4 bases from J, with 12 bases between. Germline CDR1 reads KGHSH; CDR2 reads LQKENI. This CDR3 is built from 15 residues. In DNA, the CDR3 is TGTGCCAGCTCACCTAGGAGAAACCATAATGAAAAACTGTTTTTT. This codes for CASSPRRNHNEKLFF.

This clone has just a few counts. The CDR3: CASSPRTSGTTDTQYF. The CDR3 DNA is TGCGCCAGCAGCCCCCGGACTAGCGGTACCACAGATACGCAGTATTTT. This chain uses TRBV4-3 with TRBJ2-3, with TRBD2 matching over 10 bases. The CDR3 is 16 residues long. After removal of 4 bases from V and 2 bases from J, the junction contained 6 bases not matched to a gene. Germline V lookup: CDR1 LGHNA, CDR2 YSLEER.

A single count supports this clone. The CDR3 DNA reads as TGCGCCAGCAGGGCTTACAATGAGCAGTTCTTC. It yields the protein CASRAYNEQFF. The chain joins TRBV4-1 to TRBJ2-1; D not resolved. The CDR3 runs 11 residues. The germline V and J ends were trimmed by 6 bases and 4 bases, with 4 bases remaining between them. Germline V gene data show CDR1 as MGHRA and CDR2 as YSYEKL.

DNA for the CDR3: TGTGCCAGCAGCTCCCTCCAAGAGACCCAGTACTTC. This codes for CASSSLQETQYF. The genes are TRBV11-2 and TRBJ2-5; D unresolved. The CDR3 spans 12 residues. V was trimmed by 4 bases and J by 1 base, leaving 4 bases between them. Germline V gene sequence: CDR1 SGHAT, CDR2 FQNNGV.

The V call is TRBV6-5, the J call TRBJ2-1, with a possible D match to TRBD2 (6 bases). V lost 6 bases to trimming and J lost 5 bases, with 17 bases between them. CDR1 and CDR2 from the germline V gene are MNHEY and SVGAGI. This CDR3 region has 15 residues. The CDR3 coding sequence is TGTGCCAGCAGCCGGACCCGGGAGCGAAACAATGAGCAGTTCTTC. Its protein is CASSRTRERNNEQFF.

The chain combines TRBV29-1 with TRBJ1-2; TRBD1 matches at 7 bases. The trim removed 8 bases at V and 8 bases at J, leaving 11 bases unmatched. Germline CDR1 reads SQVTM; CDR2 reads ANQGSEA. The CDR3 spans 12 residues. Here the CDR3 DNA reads TGCAGCCCTTGGACAGGTGAGAGAGGCTACACCTTC. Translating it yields CSPWTGERGYTF.